The rows below give T cell receptor beta chains drawn from one sample of a study of CD8 T cells in Susac syndrome. TCRdb ran MiXCR on the immunoSEQ multiplex PCR reads and lists one entry per CDR3 protein. The sample has some 150,000 distinct CDR3 sequences, around 95% seen once. Specimen: CD8+ T cells from PBMCs. These receptors were obtained from a human donor with multiple sclerosis. Each CDR3 is given with its conserved first and last residue. A D gene is named only where the DNA matches it firmly. Clone size, where shown, is once, few, many, or a class for clones that have expanded.

v_gene	j_gene	abundance	d_gene	CDR3nt	CDR3aa
TRBV6-5	TRBJ1-1	-	TRBD1	TGTGCCAGCAGCCTACAGGGGCGGAACACTGAAGCTTTCTTT	CASSLQGRNTEAFF
TRBV5-1	TRBJ2-5	once	TRBD2	TGCGCCAGCAGCTTCGACGGGGGGAGAAGGGAGACCCAGTACTTC	CASSFDGGRRETQYF
TRBV7-9	TRBJ2-3	-	-	TGTGCCAGCAGCTTAGATTTGCGGAGGACAGATACGCAGTATTTT	CASSLDLRRTDTQYF
TRBV4-3	TRBJ1-2	-	-	TGCGCCAGCAGCCAAGGGGAGGGGGGCTACACCTTC	CASSQGEGGYTF
TRBV15	TRBJ2-1	-	TRBD2	TGTGCCACCAGCAGAGAGGCTAATTTAGGGCTAGCGGGCAATGAGCAGTTCTTC	CATSREANLGLAGNEQFF
TRBV23-1	TRBJ1-1	-	-	TGCGCCAGCAGTCAATCGTCAGACAGTGCGGTGGACACTGAAGCTTTCTTT	CASSQSSDSAVDTEAFF
TRBV7-9	TRBJ2-3	-	TRBD2	TGTGCCAGCCTCGGGGGGGATACGCAGTATTTT	CASLGGDTQYF
TRBV27	TRBJ2-3	-	-	TGTGCCAGCACCCCGGGGAGCACAGATACGCAGTATTTT	CASTPGSTDTQYF
TRBV27	TRBJ2-3	few	-	TGTGCCAGCAGTTTATCGGCTGGCACAGATACGCAGTATTTT	CASSLSAGTDTQYF
TRBV25-1	TRBJ1-2	once	-	TGTGCCAGCCTCGGGCCGTCGGTGTTTGGCTACACCTTC	CASLGPSVFGYTF
TRBV2	TRBJ1-2	-	-	TGTGCCAGCAGTGACTCGGGAGGGAGCTATGGCTACACCTTC	CASSDSGGSYGYTF
TRBV12-3/TRBV12-4	TRBJ1-2	-	-	TGTGCCAGCAGCCTCAGCGCGGACGGTGGCCCCTTCGGCTACACCTTC	CASSLSADGGPFGYTF
TRBV19	TRBJ1-5	-	-	TGTGCCAGCGGGTCTGGGAGCAATCAGCCCCAGCATTTT	CASGSGSNQPQHF
TRBV9	TRBJ1-1	-	-	TGTGCCAGCAGCGTAGCGTCGGATGGGTTCACTGAAGCTTTCTTT	CASSVASDGFTEAFF
TRBV20-1	TRBJ2-7	once	-	TGCAGTGCTAGACCACCAAGTGCGGGTCGAGGGGGTTACGAGCAGTACTTC	CSARPPSAGRGGYEQYF
TRBV14	TRBJ2-7	few	TRBD1	TGTGCCAGCAGCCAAGATGTCGGGACAGGGTACGAGCAGTACTTC	CASSQDVGTGYEQYF
TRBV3-1	TRBJ2-2	-	TRBD1	TGTGCCAGCAGCCAAGTCGATTGGACAGGGGTTCGGGACACCGGGGAGCTGTTTTTT	CASSQVDWTGVRDTGELFF
TRBV7-9	TRBJ2-7	-	-	TGTGCCAGCAGCTTACCAACAGGGCCCTACGAGCAGTACTTC	CASSLPTGPYEQYF
TRBV9	TRBJ2-4	once	TRBD1	TGTGCCAGCAGCGGACAGGGCGCTAAACTAAACATTCAGTACTTC	CASSGQGAKLNIQYF
TRBV29-1	TRBJ2-3	once	TRBD1	TGCAGCGTTGCCCCAGGGGACAGGGCTGGCACAGATACGCAGTATTTT	CSVAPGDRAGTDTQYF
TRBV15	TRBJ2-2	-	-	TGTGCCACCCCATCGAACACCGGGGAGCTGTTTTTT	CATPSNTGELFF
TRBV30	TRBJ2-7	-	TRBD2	TGTGCCTGGAGTGACCCTTGGGGGGGTTCCTACGAGCAGTACTTC	CAWSDPWGGSYEQYF
TRBV12-3/TRBV12-4	TRBJ1-2	-	TRBD1	TGTGCCACGGGGACAGGGATATACTATGGCTACACCTTC	CATGTGIYYGYTF
TRBV30	TRBJ2-2	-	TRBD2	TGTGCCTGGGTCGGGACTAGCGGGGGCCCAAACACCGGGGAGCTGTTTTTT	CAWVGTSGGPNTGELFF
TRBV29-1	TRBJ2-1	-	-	TGCAGCGTTGAAGATCGAGGTTATGGGGGCTTAGAGCAGTTCTTC	CSVEDRGYGGLEQFF
TRBV13	TRBJ1-2	-	TRBD1	TGTGCCAGCAGTCCCGAGATTGGACAGGGTGATGGCTACACCTTC	CASSPEIGQGDGYTF